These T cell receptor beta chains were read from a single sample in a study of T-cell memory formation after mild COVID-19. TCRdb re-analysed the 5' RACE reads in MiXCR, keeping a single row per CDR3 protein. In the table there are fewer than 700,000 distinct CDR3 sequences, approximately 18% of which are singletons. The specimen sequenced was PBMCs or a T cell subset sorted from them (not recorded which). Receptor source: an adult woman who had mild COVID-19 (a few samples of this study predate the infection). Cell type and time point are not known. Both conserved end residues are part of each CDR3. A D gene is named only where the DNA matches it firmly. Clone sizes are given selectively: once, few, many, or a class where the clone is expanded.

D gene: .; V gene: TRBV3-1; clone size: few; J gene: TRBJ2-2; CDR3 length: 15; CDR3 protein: CASRRIRELTGELFF; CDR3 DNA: TGTGCCAGCAGACGCATCCGGGAACTCACCGGGGAGCTGTTTTTT
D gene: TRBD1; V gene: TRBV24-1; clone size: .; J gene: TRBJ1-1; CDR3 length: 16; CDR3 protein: CATSDSADRVGSEAFF; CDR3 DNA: TGTGCCACCAGTGATTCGGCCGACAGGGTTGGCTCTGAAGCTTTCTTT
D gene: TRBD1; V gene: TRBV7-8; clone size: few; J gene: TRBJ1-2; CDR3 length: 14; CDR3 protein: CASSRVEGAYGYTF; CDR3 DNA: TGTGCCAGCAGCCGGGTCGAGGGGGCTTATGGCTACACCTTC
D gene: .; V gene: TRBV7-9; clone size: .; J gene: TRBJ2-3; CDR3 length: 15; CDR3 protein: CASSAWLSGGDTQYF; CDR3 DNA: TGTGCCAGCAGCGCCTGGCTCTCAGGCGGGGATACGCAGTATTTT
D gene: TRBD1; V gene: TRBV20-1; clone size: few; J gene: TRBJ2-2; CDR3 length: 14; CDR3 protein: CSASKGAGTGELFF; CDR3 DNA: TGCAGTGCTAGCAAGGGGGCCGGCACCGGGGAGCTGTTTTTT
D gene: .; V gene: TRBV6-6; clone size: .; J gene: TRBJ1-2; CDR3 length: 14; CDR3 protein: CASSDDRRWYGYTF; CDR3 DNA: TGTGCCAGCAGTGACGACAGGAGATGGTATGGCTACACCTTC
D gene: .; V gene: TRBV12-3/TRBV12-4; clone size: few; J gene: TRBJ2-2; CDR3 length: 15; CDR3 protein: CASRTNRVPTGELFF; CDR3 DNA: TGTGCCAGCAGGACGAACAGGGTTCCAACCGGGGAGCTGTTTTTT
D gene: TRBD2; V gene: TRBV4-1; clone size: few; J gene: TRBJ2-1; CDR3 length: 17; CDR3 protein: CASSQGPAGGAYNEQFF; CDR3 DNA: TGCGCCAGCAGCCAAGGGCCCGCGGGGGGGGCCTACAATGAGCAGTTCTTC
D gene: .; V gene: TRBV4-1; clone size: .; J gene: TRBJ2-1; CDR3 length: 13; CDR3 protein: CASRQGWGNEQFF; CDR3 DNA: TGCGCCAGCAGGCAAGGGTGGGGGAATGAGCAGTTCTTC
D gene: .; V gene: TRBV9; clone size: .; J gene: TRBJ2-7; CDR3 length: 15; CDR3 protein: CASSVGWGGSYEQYF; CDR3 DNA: TGTGCCAGCAGCGTCGGATGGGGAGGCTCCTACGAGCAGTACTTC
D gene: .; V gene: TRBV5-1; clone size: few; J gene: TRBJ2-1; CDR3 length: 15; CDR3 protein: CASSSEGSPHNEQFF; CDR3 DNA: TGCGCCAGCAGCTCCGAAGGTAGTCCCCACAATGAGCAGTTCTTC
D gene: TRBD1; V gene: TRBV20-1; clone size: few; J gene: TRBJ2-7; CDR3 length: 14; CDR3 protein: CSASDRAISYEQYF; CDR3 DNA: TGCAGTGCTAGTGACAGGGCCATCTCCTACGAGCAGTACTTC
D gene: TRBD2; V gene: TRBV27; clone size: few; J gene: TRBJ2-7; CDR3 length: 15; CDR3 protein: CASSGLSGSPYEQYF; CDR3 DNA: TGTGCCAGCAGTGGCCTTAGCGGGAGTCCCTACGAGCAGTACTTC
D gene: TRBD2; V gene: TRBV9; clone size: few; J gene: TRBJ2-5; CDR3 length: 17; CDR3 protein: CASSVEGGGASSETQYF; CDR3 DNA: TGTGCCAGCAGCGTAGAAGGCGGGGGGGCCTCTTCCGAGACCCAGTACTTC
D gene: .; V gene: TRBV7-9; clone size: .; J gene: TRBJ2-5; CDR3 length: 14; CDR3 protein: CASSSETDRETQYF; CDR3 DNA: TGTGCCAGCAGCTCAGAGACAGACCGGGAGACCCAGTACTTC
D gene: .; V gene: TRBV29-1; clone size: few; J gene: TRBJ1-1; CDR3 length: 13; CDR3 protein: CSVQGRSNTEAFF; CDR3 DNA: TGCAGCGTTCAGGGGCGAAGCAACACTGAAGCTTTCTTT
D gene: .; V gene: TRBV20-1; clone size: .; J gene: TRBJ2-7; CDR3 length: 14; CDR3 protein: CSAREAADSYEQYF; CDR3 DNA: TGCAGTGCTAGAGAGGCAGCGGACTCCTACGAGCAGTACTTC
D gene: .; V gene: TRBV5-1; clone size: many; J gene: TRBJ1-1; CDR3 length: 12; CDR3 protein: CASRWENTEAFF; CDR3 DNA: TGCGCCAGCAGATGGGAGAACACTGAAGCTTTCTTT
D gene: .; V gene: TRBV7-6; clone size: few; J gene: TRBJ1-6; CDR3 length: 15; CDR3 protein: CASSLAGRDNSPLHF; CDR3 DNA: TGTGCCAGCAGCTTAGCGGGCAGGGATAATTCACCCCTCCACTTT
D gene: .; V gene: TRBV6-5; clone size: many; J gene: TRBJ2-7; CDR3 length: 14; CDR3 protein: CASRPGRTTYEQYF; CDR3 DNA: TGTGCCAGCAGGCCGGGTCGAACTACCTACGAGCAGTACTTC
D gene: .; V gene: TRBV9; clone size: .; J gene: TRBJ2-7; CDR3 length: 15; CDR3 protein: CASSPHPSGLGEQYF; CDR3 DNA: TGTGCCAGCAGCCCCCACCCTTCGGGGTTGGGGGAGCAGTACTTC
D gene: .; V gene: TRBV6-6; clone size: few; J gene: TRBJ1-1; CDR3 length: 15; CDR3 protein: CASSYSMGASTEAFF; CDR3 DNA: TGTGCCAGCAGTTACTCGATGGGGGCGAGCACTGAAGCTTTCTTT
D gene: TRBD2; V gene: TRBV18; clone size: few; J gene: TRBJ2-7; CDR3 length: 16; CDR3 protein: CASSPTSSGSSYEQYF; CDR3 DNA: TGTGCCAGCTCCCCGACTTCTAGCGGGTCCTCCTACGAGCAGTACTTC
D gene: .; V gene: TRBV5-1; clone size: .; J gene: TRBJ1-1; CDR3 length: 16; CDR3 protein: CASSFSRQAGNTEAFF; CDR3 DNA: TGCGCCAGCAGCTTTAGCCGACAAGCCGGCAACACTGAAGCTTTCTTT
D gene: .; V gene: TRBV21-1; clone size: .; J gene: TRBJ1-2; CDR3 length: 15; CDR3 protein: CASSTGQKSNYGYTF; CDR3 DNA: TGTGCCAGCAGCACCGGACAGAAGAGTAACTATGGCTACACCTTC
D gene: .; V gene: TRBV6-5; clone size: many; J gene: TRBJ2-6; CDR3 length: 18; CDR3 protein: CASSYLGRLDSGANVLTF; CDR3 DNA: TGTGCCAGCAGTTACTTGGGCAGACTAGACTCTGGGGCCAACGTCCTGACTTTC
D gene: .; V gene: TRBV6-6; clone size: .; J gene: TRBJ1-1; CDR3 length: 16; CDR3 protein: CASSYPPRQRRDEAFF; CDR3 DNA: TGTGCCAGCAGTTACCCACCCCGACAGCGGAGAGATGAAGCTTTCTTT
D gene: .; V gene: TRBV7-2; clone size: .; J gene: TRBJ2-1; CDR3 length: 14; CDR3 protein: CASSSKGSYNEQFF; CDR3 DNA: TGTGCCAGCAGCTCAAAGGGCTCCTACAATGAGCAGTTCTTC
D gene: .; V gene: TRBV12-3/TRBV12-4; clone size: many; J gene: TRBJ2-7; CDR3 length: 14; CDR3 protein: CASSLYGQGNEQYF; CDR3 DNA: TGTGCCAGCAGTTTATACGGGCAGGGCAACGAGCAGTACTTC
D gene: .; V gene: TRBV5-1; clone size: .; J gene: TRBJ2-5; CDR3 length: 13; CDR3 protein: CASSWAGPETQYF; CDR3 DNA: TGCGCCAGCAGCTGGGCGGGGCCAGAGACCCAGTACTTC
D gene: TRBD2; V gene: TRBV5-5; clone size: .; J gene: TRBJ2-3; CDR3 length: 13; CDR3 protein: CASSLSSSGTQYF; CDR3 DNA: TGTGCCAGCAGCTTGTCGTCTAGCGGTACGCAGTATTTT
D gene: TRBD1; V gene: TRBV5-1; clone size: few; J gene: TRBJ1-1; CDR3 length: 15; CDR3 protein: CASSPSLTGTGDAFF; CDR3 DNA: TGCGCCAGCAGCCCCTCACTTACCGGGACAGGGGACGCTTTCTTT
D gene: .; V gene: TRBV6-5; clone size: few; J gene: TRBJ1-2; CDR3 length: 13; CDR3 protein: CASRTLGGHGYTF; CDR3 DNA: TGTGCCAGCAGGACTTTGGGGGGGCACGGCTACACCTTC
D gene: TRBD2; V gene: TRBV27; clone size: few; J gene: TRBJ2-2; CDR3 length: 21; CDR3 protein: CASSLLRGVLAGASNTGELFF; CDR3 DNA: TGTGCCAGCAGTTTATTAAGGGGTGTGCTAGCGGGGGCCTCCAACACCGGGGAGCTGTTTTTT
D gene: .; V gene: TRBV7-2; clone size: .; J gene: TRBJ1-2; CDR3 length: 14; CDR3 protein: CASSLEKSYYGYTF; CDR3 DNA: TGTGCCAGCAGCTTAGAAAAGTCCTACTATGGCTACACCTTC
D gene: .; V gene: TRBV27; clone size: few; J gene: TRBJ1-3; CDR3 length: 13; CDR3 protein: CASRPYSGNTIYF; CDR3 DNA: TGTGCCAGCAGACCCTACTCTGGAAACACCATATATTTT
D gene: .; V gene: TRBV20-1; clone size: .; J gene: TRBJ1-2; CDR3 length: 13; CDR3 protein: CSARDSSNYGYTF; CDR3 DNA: TGCAGTGCTAGAGATTCGAGCAACTATGGCTACACCTTC
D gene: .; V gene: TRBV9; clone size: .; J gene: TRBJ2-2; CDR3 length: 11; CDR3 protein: CASNGVGELFF; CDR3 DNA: TGTGCCAGCAATGGTGTGGGGGAGCTGTTTTTT
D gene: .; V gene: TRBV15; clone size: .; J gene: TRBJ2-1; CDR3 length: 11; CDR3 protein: CATSSNNEQFF; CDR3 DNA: TGTGCCACCAGCAGTAACAATGAGCAGTTCTTC
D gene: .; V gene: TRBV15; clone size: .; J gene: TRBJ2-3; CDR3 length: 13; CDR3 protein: CATRAVSTDTQYF; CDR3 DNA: TGTGCCACCAGGGCCGTTAGCACAGATACGCAGTATTTT
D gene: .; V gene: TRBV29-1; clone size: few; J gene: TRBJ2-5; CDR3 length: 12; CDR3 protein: CSVEPNRETQYF; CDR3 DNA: TGCAGCGTTGAACCCAACCGGGAGACCCAGTACTTC
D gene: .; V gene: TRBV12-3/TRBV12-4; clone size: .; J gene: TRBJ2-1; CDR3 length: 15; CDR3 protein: CASRFSVSGKGEQFF; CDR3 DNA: TGTGCCAGCAGATTCTCCGTCTCAGGGAAGGGTGAGCAGTTCTTC
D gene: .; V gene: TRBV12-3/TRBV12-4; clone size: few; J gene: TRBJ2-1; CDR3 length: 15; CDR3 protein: CASSFGYSPRNEQFF; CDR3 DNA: TGTGCCAGCAGTTTTGGGTATAGCCCTAGGAATGAGCAGTTCTTC
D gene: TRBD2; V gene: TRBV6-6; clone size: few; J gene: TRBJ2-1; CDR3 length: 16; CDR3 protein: CASRTSGRGLRDEQFF; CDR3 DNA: TGTGCCAGCAGGACTAGCGGGAGGGGATTACGAGATGAGCAGTTCTTC
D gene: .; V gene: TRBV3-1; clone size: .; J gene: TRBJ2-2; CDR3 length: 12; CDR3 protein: CASSQTSGELFF; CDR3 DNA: TGTGCCAGCAGCCAGACTAGCGGGGAGCTGTTTTTT
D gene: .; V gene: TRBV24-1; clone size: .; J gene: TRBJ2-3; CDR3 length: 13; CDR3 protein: CATSTSPVDTQYF; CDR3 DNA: TGTGCCACCAGTACCAGTCCCGTGGATACGCAGTATTTT